These 28 T cell receptor beta chains were all obtained from the same sample, sequenced in a study of CD8+CD57+ T cells in acquired aplastic anemia. The template used for profiling TCR beta VDJ and CDR3 was genomic DNA. MiXCR, applied by TCRdb to the reads, yields one record per CDR3 protein. The table lists over 250,000 distinct CDR3 sequences, under 60% of them singletons. CD8+CD57+ cell expansion had been shown by flow cytometry in patients chosen for sequencing. The source material was sorted CD4+, CD8+, or CD8+CD57+ T cells (not recorded which) from PBMCs. These receptors were taken from a human donor with aplastic anemia.

V is TRBV7-2 and J is TRBJ2-3; no reliable D call. Trimming left V 8 bases short and J 3 bases short, with 12 bases between. Germline CDR1 SGHTA, CDR2 FQGNSA. The CDR3 sequence is 13 residues long. The CDR3 sequence is CASAYSSTDTQYF. The CDR3 DNA sequence: TGTGCCAGCGCGTACAGCTCAACAGATACGCAGTATTTT.

This chain connects TRBV5-1 to TRBJ1-1; 9 positions agree with TRBD1. The CDR3 loop spans 15 amino acids. The ends lost 6 bases at V and 1 base at J; junction bases unmatched: 7. The V gene's germline CDR1 is SGHRS and CDR2 YFSETQ. Here the CDR3 DNA reads TGCGCCAGCACCCGGGACAGGGTTTCGAACACTGAAGCTTTCTTT. Translating it yields CASTRDRVSNTEAFF. The entire variable domain, with the rest obtained from reference TRBV5-1 and TRBJ1-1, is as follows: KAGVTQTPRYLIKTRGQQVTLSCSPISGHRSVSWYQQTPGQGLQFLFEYFSETQRNKGNFPGRFSGRQFSNSRSEMNVSTLELGDSALYLCASTRDRVSNTEAFFGQGTRLTVV.

The chain is built from TRBV24-1 and TRBJ2-1; TRBD2 matches at 13 bases. Losses at the gene ends were 7 bases for V and 5 bases for J; bases not matched to a gene: 16. CDR3 length: 19 amino acids. Per the germline V gene, CDR1 is KGHDR and CDR2 is SFDVKD. The DNA of the CDR3 is TGTGCCACCAGCCCCCGGGCCACCCGCGGGACTAGCGGGAACAATGAGCAGTTCTTC. As protein: CATSPRATRGTSGNNEQFF.

This clonotype has ten or more counts. The chain combines TRBV27 with TRBJ1-4; 10 bases agree with TRBD1. CDR1 MNHEY and CDR2 SMNVEV come from the germline V gene (reference sequence). V dropped 6 bases and J dropped 10; count of bases not matched to a gene: 8. The CDR3 covers 14 residues. CDR3 sequence reads: CASRTWDRGGKLFF. CDR3 in DNA: TGTGCCAGCAGGACCTGGGACAGGGGTGGAAAACTGTTTTTT.

This sequence joins TRBV7-6 and TRBJ2-2; D is uncertain. The CDR3 loop spans 12 amino acids. Trimming removed 5 bases from V and 6 bases from J, with 7 bases in between. The germline gives CDR1 SGHVS, CDR2 FNYEAQ. This CDR3 reads CASSPQSGELFF. The CDR3 coding sequence is TGTGCCAGCAGCCCCCAGTCCGGGGAGCTGTTTTTT.

This clonotype has ten or more counts. The CDR3 reads CSARDARVEDVQETQYF. The CDR3 DNA sequence: TGCAGTGCTAGAGATGCAAGGGTGGAGGACGTACAAGAGACCCAGTACTTC. The rearrangement joins TRBV20-1 to TRBJ2-5; D might be TRBD2 (5 bases). The CDR3 contains 17 residues. The ends were cut back, 0 bases at V and 2 bases at J, with 19 bases in the middle. The germline CDR1 and CDR2 sequences are DFQATT and SNEGSKA (reference sequence).

The chain joins TRBV5-1 to TRBJ1-6; possibly TRBD1 for D (6 bases). The V and J ends lost 6 bases and 6 bases respectively, with 16 bases between them. The CDR3 is 15 residues long. Germline loops: CDR1 SGHRS, CDR2 YFSETQ. CDR3 loop: CASTSSQGPNSPLHF. The CDR3, as DNA: TGCGCCAGCACCTCATCCCAGGGGCCTAATTCACCCCTCCACTTT.

The chain couples TRBV7-6 to TRBJ2-7, with 9 positions matching TRBD2. The CDR3 runs to 18 residues. The ends lost 5 bases at V and 0 bases at J; junction bases unmatched: 14. Per germline, CDR1 SGHVS and CDR2 FNYEAQ. CDR3: CASSNPPSGLAPSYEQYF. CDR3 nucleotides: TGTGCCAGCAGCAACCCCCCGTCGGGACTAGCACCCTCCTACGAGCAGTACTTC.

As to this clonotype: One end of the junction is discordant with germline, which a read error may explain. The chain carries TRBV6-5 and TRBJ2-4; D unresolved. Germline V CDR1 and CDR2: MNHEY, SVGAGI. The CDR3 is 14 residues long. The CDR3 loop is CASSYPLDRNIQYF. For the CDR3, the DNA is TGTGCTAGCAGTTACCCCTTGGATAGAAACATTCAGTACTTC.

A word on this clonotype: The junction differs from germline at one of its ends, possibly a read error. The rearrangement joins TRBV7-8 to TRBJ1-2; D remains unclear. Germline CDR1 and CDR2: SGHVS and FQNEAQ. This CDR3 region has 9 residues. The CDR3, as DNA: TGTGCCAGCAGCTTGTCTTACAGCTTC. Its protein is CASSLSYSF.

A note on this clonotype: Its ends do not fully match the called genes, so a read error is possible. The chain recombines TRBV10-3 with TRBJ2-2; 8 bases are a match to TRBD1. There are 15 residues in the CDR3. The germline CDR1 and CDR2 sequences are ENHRY and SYGVKD. CDR3 residues: CAIRGAGGDTGELLF. The CDR3 DNA follows: TGTGCCATCAGGGGGGCAGGGGGCGACACCGGGGAGCTGCTTTTT.

The CDR3 protein is CSASRLWGEAFF. The CDR3 nucleotides read TGCAGTGCCAGCAGGCTTTGGGGGGAAGCTTTCTTT. The V and J genes are TRBV20-1 and TRBJ1-1; tentatively, D is TRBD1 (5 bases). Trimming pared 6 bases from V and 8 bases from J, leaving 16 bases between. The CDR3 is 12 residues long. In germline, CDR1 is DFQATT, CDR2 SNEGSKA (reference sequence).

This clonotype occurred many times. The chain has TRBV6-6 and TRBJ2-7; D ambiguous. The CDR3 is made up of 12 amino acids. In germline, CDR1 is MNHNY, CDR2 SVGAGI (reference sequence). The V gene lost 4 bases and the J gene lost 7 bases, with 11 bases spanning the gap. CDR3 sequence: CASSSLSWEQYF. Written as DNA, the CDR3 is TGTGCCAGCAGTTCGCTCAGCTGGGAGCAGTACTTC.

This clonotype was recorded a few times. CDR3 DNA: TGTGCCACCAGCAGACCTAGCGGGGGGCCTTCCTACGAGCAGTACTTC. It translates to CATSRPSGGPSYEQYF. This chain uses TRBV15 with TRBJ2-7; 11 bases agree with TRBD2. Per the germline V gene, CDR1 is LNHNV and CDR2 is YYDKDF (reference sequence). This CDR3 spans 16 amino acids. With V trimmed by 2 bases and J by 1 base, 4 bases remained unmatched.

The chain uses TRBV7-3 and TRBJ2-7; maybe TRBD1 (5 bases). CDR3 length: 13 residues. V lost 5 bases and J 12 bases, leaving 20 bases between the germline ends. Germline assignment: CDR1 SGHTA and CDR2 FQGTGA. The CDR3 is CASSPGRTPMLYF. The CDR3 bases are TGTGCCAGCAGCCCCGGGCGGACACCCATGTTGTACTTC. Variable domain in full (rest from reference TRBV7-3 and TRBJ2-7): GAGVSQTPSNKVTEKGKYVELRCDPISGHTALYWYRQSLGQGPEFLIYFQGTGAADDSGLPNDRFFAVRPEGSVSTLKIQRTERGDSAVYLCASSPGRTPMLYFGPGTRLTVT.

With regard to this clonotype: A much larger clone is a single base away; this may be a read error. The chain employs TRBV27 and TRBJ1-2; D possibly corresponds to TRBD1 (5 bases). Per germline, CDR1 MNHEY and CDR2 SMNVEV (reference sequence). With 6 bases removed from V and 4 bases from J, the gap between germline ends came to 21 bases. This CDR3 spans 16 amino acids. CDR3 loop: CASRTNLRGTRYGYTF. CDR3 nucleotide sequence: TGTGCCAGCAGGACTAACCTCCGGGGCACGCGCTATGGCTACACCTTC.

This clonotype came up many times. CDR3 sequence (DNA): TGTGCCAGCAGTTACTTAATAAGGCGCCGGGACAGGGTTTTCGAGCAGTACTTC. This codes for CASSYLIRRRDRVFEQYF. The chain recombines TRBV6-6 with TRBJ2-7; 9 bases match TRBD1. Per the germline V gene, CDR1 is MNHNY and CDR2 is SVGAGI (reference sequence). V lost 1 base and J lost 6; bases outside the gene matches: 16. This CDR3 has 18 amino acids.

The chain is built from TRBV6-6 and TRBJ2-7; unclear D gene. Germline loops: CDR1 MNHNY, CDR2 SVGAGI (reference sequence). V gave up 6 bases and J gave up 2 bases, with 14 bases separating them. The CDR3 length is 14 residues. CDR3 nucleotides: TGTGCCAGCAGCTTTACGTACGAGACCTACGAGCAGTACTTC. Amino acids: CASSFTYETYEQYF.

The chain couples TRBV2 to TRBJ2-2; TRBD1 matches at 9 bases. V shed 10 bases, J shed 1 base, and the junction held 7 bases outside the gene matches. Germline V gene data show CDR1 as SNHLY and CDR2 as FYNNEI. The CDR3 is 15 amino acids. DNA for the CDR3: TGTGCCACTTTCCCGGGACAGGGGAACACCGGGGAGCTGTTTTTT. This sequence encodes CATFPGQGNTGELFF.

This clonotype was found a few times. The chain is built from TRBV20-1 and TRBJ2-3; tentative D call: TRBD2 (6 bases). Germline-derived CDR1 and CDR2 are DFQATT and SNEGSKA (reference sequence). This CDR3 is 12 amino acids long. V lost 7 bases to trimming and J lost 6 bases, with 14 bases between them. As DNA, the CDR3 is TGCAGTGTAAGACCTAGCGTCGATACGCAGTATTTT. Translated, it gives CSVRPSVDTQYF.

This CDR3 reads CAISESKTRAKNIQYF. The CDR3 DNA reads as TGTGCCATCAGTGAGTCGAAGACGAGAGCCAAAAACATTCAGTACTTC. This chain connects TRBV10-3 to TRBJ2-4; no reliable D call. The germline CDR1 and CDR2 sequences are ENHRY and SYGVKD. Trimming stripped 0 bases from V and 0 bases from J, with 9 bases between. The length of the CDR3 is 16 residues.

This sequence joins TRBV2 and TRBJ1-2; the D gene is possibly TRBD1 (5 bases). CDR1 is SNHLY and CDR2 is FYNNEI in the germline V gene. This CDR3 has 13 amino acids. V gave up 4 bases and J gave up 5 bases, with 11 bases separating them. The CDR3 DNA reads as TGTGCCAGCAGTGTCGAGACAGATTATGGCTACACCTTC. It is translated as CASSVETDYGYTF.

The sample holds many counts of this clonotype. The rearrangement joins TRBV12-3 or TRBV12-4 to TRBJ1-6; TRBD1 might be the D (6 bases). The CDR3 loop spans 16 amino acids. V was pared by 5 bases and J by 5 bases, with 16 bases between. The CDR3 protein is CASSIQGPRHNSPLHF. CDR3 DNA sequence: TGTGCCAGCAGTATCCAGGGGCCACGCCATAATTCACCCCTCCACTTT.

This clonotype showed up just a few times. The gene calls are TRBV5-4 and TRBJ2-5; the D gene is possibly TRBD1 (5 bases). Germline assignment: CDR1 SGHNT and CDR2 YYREEE (reference sequence). This CDR3 has 13 residues. The V end was cut by 0 bases, the J end by 10 bases, with 13 bases between. The CDR3 coding sequence is TGTGCCAGCAGCTTGGGACAGCAAGAAATCCAGTACTTC. Amino acid sequence: CASSLGQQEIQYF.

This clonotype has only a few counts. The genes are TRBV20-1 and TRBJ1-6; 9 bases map to TRBD1. CDR1 and CDR2 (germline): DFQATT, SNEGSKA (reference sequence). Trimming cost V 6 bases and J 6 bases; bases outside gene matches: 6. The CDR3 spans 14 residues. CDR3 amino acids: CSAQGQGGNSPLHF. Written as DNA, the CDR3 is TGCAGTGCGCAGGGACAGGGCGGTAATTCACCCCTCCACTTT.

To note about this clonotype: One junction end disagrees with the germline gene, perhaps due to a read error. This chain connects TRBV7-7 to TRBJ2-3; weak D call: TRBD2 (5 bases). Per the germline V gene, CDR1 is SSHAT and CDR2 is FNYEAQ (reference sequence). This CDR3 contains 14 residues. The CDR3 region has the DNA TGTGCTAGCAGCTCCTCCGGACTCACAGATACGCAGTATTTT. Translated: CASSSSGLTDTQYF. Supplemented by reference TRBV7-7 and TRBJ2-3, the full variable domain reads GAGVSQSPRYKVTKRGQDVTLRCDPISSHATLYWYQQALGQGPEFLTYFNYEAQPDKSGLPSDRFSAERPEGSISTLTIQRTEQRDSAMYRCASSSSGLTDTQYFGPGTRLTVL.

This clonotype was seen only a few times. The rearrangement uses TRBV5-6 and TRBJ1-6; 9 bases agree with TRBD1. J lost 4 bases, V lost 4 bases, and 6 bases had no gene match. CDR1 is SGHDT, CDR2 YYEEEE, per germline. The CDR3 runs 16 residues. CDR3 region: CASSNFGTGYNSPLHF. CDR3 nucleotide sequence: TGTGCCAGCAGCAACTTCGGGACAGGGTATAATTCACCCCTCCACTTT. The full variable domain, completed using reference TRBV5-6 and TRBJ1-6, is DAGVTQSPTHLIKTRGQQVTLRCSPKSGHDTVSWYQQALGQGPQFIFQYYEEEERQRGNFPDRFSGHQFPNYSSELNVNALLLGDSALYLCASSNFGTGYNSPLHFGNGTRLTVT.

The chain links TRBV29-1 to TRBJ2-7; TRBD2 matches 11 bases. In germline, CDR1 is SQVTM, CDR2 ANQGSEA. The ends lost 2 bases at V and 2 bases at J; junction bases unmatched: 11. The CDR3 runs to 17 residues. Here the CDR3 DNA reads TGCAGCGTTGAATTGGGAACACCTAGCGGGAGGCCCTACGAGCAGTACTTC. Translation gives CSVELGTPSGRPYEQYF.